Below are 6 T cell receptor beta chains sequenced from a single sample in a study of blood T cell repertoires in COVID-19. TCRdb keeps only in-frame clones here, not all; method: immunoSEQ multiplex PCR. This sample has roughly 28,000 clones, with 89% found just once. The specimen was peripheral blood. The receptors here all came from a human donor with acute or convalescent COVID-19. The donor label of this sample is uncertain.

V and J are TRBV30 and TRBJ2-2, with a weak D call TRBD1 (6 bases). CDR3 length equals 16 residues. Germline V gene lookup returns CDR1 GTSNPN and CDR2 SVGIG (reference sequence). V was clipped by 0 bases and J by 5 bases, with 16 bases between them. CDR3 coding DNA: TGTGCCTGGAGTGTCAGGGGCGCCCAAGGGACCGGGGAGCTGTTTTTT. Encoded protein: CAWSVRGAQGTGELFF.

This clone appeared once. This chain joins TRBV2 and TRBJ2-2; 9 positions match TRBD2. The CDR3 has 14 residues. Trimming cost V 7 bases and J 6 bases; bases outside gene matches: 6. Germline values: CDR1 SNHLY, CDR2 FYNNEI. CDR3 region: CASNVLAGPGELFF. The CDR3, as DNA: TGTGCCAGCAACGTGCTAGCGGGGCCCGGGGAGCTGTTTTTT.

The CDR3 coding sequence is TGTGCCAGCAGCTTAAGCGCGGGACGGCCGAATGAAAAACTGTTTTTT. This sequence encodes CASSLSAGRPNEKLFF. This rearrangement joins TRBV7-9 to TRBJ1-4; D is perhaps TRBD1 (5 bases). CDR3 length: 16 amino acids. The germline V gene has CDR1 SEHNR and CDR2 FQNEAQ (reference sequence). V gave up 2 bases and J gave up 5 bases, with 15 bases separating them.

The chain recombines TRBV5-4 with TRBJ2-3; TRBD2 aligns across 9 bases. V was pared by 0 bases and J by 7 bases, with 3 bases of the junction left unmatched. The germline V gene has CDR1 SGHNT and CDR2 YYREEE (reference sequence). The CDR3 is 14 residues long. The CDR3 loop reads CASSLEGTSYTQYF. Written as DNA, the CDR3 is TGTGCCAGCAGCTTGGAGGGGACTAGCTATACGCAGTATTTT.

This rearrangement joins TRBV6-6 to TRBJ1-5, with D tentatively TRBD1 (6 bases). Trimming removed 5 bases from V and 3 bases from J, with 8 bases in between. CDR1 MNHNY and CDR2 SVGAGI come from the germline V gene (reference sequence). The CDR3 covers 13 residues. The CDR3 DNA reads TGTGCCAGCAGTACAGGGAACAATCAGCCCCAGCATTTT. This codes for CASSTGNNQPQHF.

The V call is TRBV30, the J call TRBJ2-7; weak D call: TRBD2 (7 bases). CDR3 length: 14 residues. Germline V lookup: CDR1 GTSNPN, CDR2 SVGIG (reference sequence). With 3 bases removed from V and 4 bases from J, the gap between germline ends came to 16 bases. For the CDR3, the DNA is TGTGCCTGGAGCGAAGGGGGAGGGGTATACGAGCAGTACTTC. It codes for CAWSEGGGVYEQYF.